This T cell receptor (beta chain) comes out of a study of control samples from healthy donors and cancer patients. Trimming removed 5 bases from V and 7 bases from J, with 17 bases in between. In germline, CDR1 is LNHDA, CDR2 SQIVND (reference sequence). This CDR3 has 14 amino acids. Measured with immunoSEQ multiplex PCR; TCRdb has only the in-frame clones, and not every one. The sample holds roughly 200,000 clones, around 94% seen once. The sequence came from a man aged 45 to 65 in good health. The sample was blood. The chain has TRBV19 and TRBJ1-2; D is possibly TRBD1 (5 bases). CDR3 nucleotides: TGTGCCAGTAGTGTCCGGCCGGGGGTAGCTGGCTACACCTTC. Its translation: CASSVRPGVAGYTF.